This T cell receptor (beta chain) was captured in a study of long-term antiretroviral therapy in people with HIV. Study-level findings and limits: Relative to control repertoires, HIV repertoires exhibited narrower CDR3 length ranges.

In germline, CDR1 is MDHEN, CDR2 SYDVKM. The CDR3 has 14 residues. Trimming shortened V by 3 bases and J by 6 bases, and 15 bases separated the two germline ends. To note about this clone: Its antigen remains unidentified.

An immunoSEQ assay, version v3.0, was performed at survey level. The table came from immunoSEQ multiplex PCR; TCRdb's copy has only in-frame clones and leaves some out. The sample has 25,000 to 30,000 clones; about 88% are singletons. This TCR derives from a man aged 40-55 years with HIV. The rearrangement joins TRBV28 to TRBJ2-7, with D maybe TRBD1 (6 bases). This sample comprised unsorted PBMCs, obtained just over 2.6 years after starting antiretroviral therapy. Here the CDR3 reads CASSFPTQGREQYF. The CDR3 DNA reads TGTGCCAGCAGTTTTCCCACCCAGGGGCGCGAGCAGTACTTC.